Below are 30 T cell receptor beta chains sequenced from a single sample in a study of cytomegalovirus exposure and HLA in healthy donors. Primers included in the PCR were 60 Vbeta and 13 Jbeta primers. Libraries were prepared by immunoSEQ multiplex PCR; TCRdb keeps only in-frame clonotypes and omits some of them. The data hold some 54,000 clones, with roughly 73% observed a single time. Source material: PBMCs. Receptors originate from a man between 18 and 29 years old in good health and CMV-seronegative.

This chain uses TRBV29-1 with TRBJ2-1, with a possible D match to TRBD2 (6 bases). The germline V gene encodes CDR1 SQVTM and CDR2 ANQGSEA. The ends were cut back, 7 bases at V and 1 base at J, with 20 bases in the middle. This CDR3 region has 16 residues. CDR3 protein: CSANLLSGDSYNEQFF. The DNA for the CDR3 is TGCAGCGCCAACCTTCTTAGCGGCGATTCCTACAATGAGCAGTTCTTC.

The chain uses TRBV5-6 and TRBJ1-3; 8 bases fit TRBD1. Germline V CDR1 and CDR2: SGHDT, YYEEEE. Trimming cost V 4 bases and J 2 bases; bases outside gene matches: 8. The CDR3 covers 16 residues. CDR3 nucleotides: TGTGCCAGCAGCCGAGGACAGGGCTTGCCTGGAAACACCATATATTTT. Translated, it gives CASSRGQGLPGNTIYF. The full variable domain, completed using reference TRBV5-6 and TRBJ1-3, is DAGVTQSPTHLIKTRGQQVTLRCSPKSGHDTVSWYQQALGQGPQFIFQYYEEEERQRGNFPDRFSGHQFPNYSSELNVNALLLGDSALYLCASSRGQGLPGNTIYFGEGSWLTVV.

This clone occurred a few times. This chain joins TRBV7-9 and TRBJ2-5; 7 nucleotides match TRBD2. The CDR3 loop spans 13 amino acids. Per the germline V gene, CDR1 is SEHNR and CDR2 is FQNEAQ (reference sequence). J gave up 3 bases and V 5 bases, and 3 bases lay outside the gene matches. The CDR3 loop is CASSPRGEETQYF. CDR3 DNA sequence: TGTGCCAGCAGCCCCCGGGGGGAAGAGACCCAGTACTTC. Filled out from reference TRBV7-9 and TRBJ2-5, the complete variable domain reads DTGVSQNPRHKITKRGQNVTFRCDPISEHNRLYWYRQTLGQGPEFLTYFQNEAQLEKSRLLSDRFSAERPKGSFSTLEIQRTEQGDSAMYLCASSPRGEETQYFGPGTRLLVL.

The chain carries TRBV6-5 and TRBJ2-1; 8 bases are a match to TRBD1. The CDR3 is 13 amino acids. Per the germline V gene, CDR1 is MNHEY and CDR2 is SVGAGI. The V segment lost 6 bases and the J segment 6 bases; nucleotides outside the gene matches: 4. CDR3 nucleotide sequence: TGTGCCAGCAGCTTCACAGGGGGCAATGAGCAGTTCTTC. This translates into CASSFTGGNEQFF.

This chain connects TRBV7-9 to TRBJ2-5; 7 bases map to TRBD2. The J segment lost 2 bases and the V segment lost 0 bases, leaving 0 bases of the junction unmatched. There are 14 residues in the CDR3. Germline CDR1 is SEHNR and CDR2 is FQNEAQ (reference sequence). The CDR3 sequence is CASSLASGQETQYF. CDR3 nucleotide sequence: TGTGCCAGCAGCTTAGCTAGCGGGCAAGAGACCCAGTACTTC.

In this sample, this clone turned up a few times. This chain connects TRBV7-2 to TRBJ2-1, with D tentatively TRBD2 (6 bases). This CDR3 contains 14 residues. V was shortened by 3 bases and J by 9 bases, with 15 bases between the two germline ends. CDR1 is SGHTA, CDR2 FQGNSA, per germline. DNA for the CDR3: TGTGCCAGCAGCTTGTTGTTGCGGGGTACTGAGCAGTTCTTC. It encodes CASSLLLRGTEQFF. The variable domain in full, with the rest retrieved from reference TRBV7-2 and TRBJ2-1, is GAGVSQSPSNKVTEKGKDVELRCDPISGHTALYWYRQSLGQGLEFLIYFQGNSAPDKSGLPSDRFSAERTGGSVSTLTIQRTQQEDSAVYLCASSLLLRGTEQFFGPGTRLTVL.

The gene calls are TRBV28 and TRBJ2-5; D unresolved. Germline loops: CDR1 MDHEN, CDR2 SYDVKM. V shed 3 bases and J shed 5 bases, with 13 bases lying between them. The CDR3 extends over 14 amino acids. As DNA, the CDR3 is TGTGCCAGCAGTTTTAGCATAGGAACGGAGACCCAGTACTTC. Translated: CASSFSIGTETQYF. Filled out from reference TRBV28 and TRBJ2-5, the complete variable domain reads DVKVTQSSRYLVKRTGEKVFLECVQDMDHENMFWYRQDPGLGLRLIYFSYDVKMKEKGDIPEGYSVSREKKERFSLILESASTNQTSMYLCASSFSIGTETQYFGPGTRLLVL.

This clone is a singleton in its sample. The chain links TRBV2 to TRBJ1-2; tentatively, D is TRBD1 (5 bases). V lost 5 bases, J lost 5 bases, and 12 bases lay in between. The length of the CDR3 is 13 residues. Germline V gene data show CDR1 as SNHLY and CDR2 as FYNNEI. CDR3 region: CASSLRTLYGYTF. The CDR3 nucleotides are TGTGCCAGCAGTCTCCGGACATTGTATGGCTACACCTTC. Together with reference TRBV2 and TRBJ1-2, the CDR3 gives the full variable domain: EPEVTQTPSHQVTQMGQEVILRCVPISNHLYFYWYRQILGQKVEFLVSFYNNEISEKSEIFDDQFSVERPDGSNFTLKIRSTKLEDSAMYFCASSLRTLYGYTFGSGTRLTVV.

CDR3 sequence: CASSLGQVEKLFF. The CDR3 DNA sequence: TGCGCCAGCAGCCTTGGACAGGTGGAAAAACTGTTTTTT. The V call is TRBV4-1, the J call TRBJ1-4; 7 bases align to TRBD1. After removal of 4 bases from V and 8 bases from J, the junction contained 4 bases not matched to a gene. The CDR3 contains 13 residues. Germline CDR1 reads MGHRA; CDR2 reads YSYEKL.

This sequence joins TRBV21-1 and TRBJ2-7; the D call in the table, TRBD1, was not verified against the DNA. TRBV21-1 is shown as a pseudogene. The CDR3 is 14 amino acids. The CDR3 is CARQDRGLPYEQYF. The CDR3 DNA reads TGTGCCAGACAGGACAGGGGGCTTCCCTACGAGCAGTACTTC.

This chain joins TRBV5-1 and TRBJ2-2; 8 bases map to TRBD2. The CDR3 length is 15 residues. Germline V lookup: CDR1 SGHRS, CDR2 YFSETQ. V was pared by 4 bases and J by 7 bases, with 9 bases of the junction left unmatched. The CDR3 DNA follows: TGCGCCAGCAGCGCCACGGGAGGGCCCGACGGGGAGCTGTTTTTT. Protein product: CASSATGGPDGELFF.

This clone was counted once. V gene TRBV7-8 combines with J gene TRBJ2-7; 9 nucleotides line up with TRBD2. V shed 0 bases, J shed 7 bases, and the junction held 16 bases outside the gene matches. CDR1 is SGHVS and CDR2 is FQNEAQ in the germline V gene. The CDR3 sequence is 18 residues long. CDR3 coding DNA: TGTGCCAGCAGCTTAGCTAACCCGGCTAGCGGGACGACTTGGGAGCAGTACTTC. This encodes CASSLANPASGTTWEQYF.

The count of this clone is one. The genes are TRBV7-3 and TRBJ2-2, with unresolved D. Trimming took 1 base from V and 3 from J, leaving 3 bases between them. The germline gives CDR1 SGHTA, CDR2 FQGTGA. The length of the CDR3 is 13 residues. The CDR3 is CASSLKHTGELFF. In DNA, the CDR3 is TGTGCCAGCAGCTTAAAGCACACCGGGGAGCTGTTTTTT.

Here the CDR3 reads CASSGVAGAGELFF. The CDR3 DNA follows: TGTGCCAGCAGCGGAGTAGCGGGAGCCGGGGAGCTGTTTTTT. J is TRBJ2-2 and V is TRBV9; 9 bases match TRBD2. V lost 3 bases to trimming and J lost 6 bases; unmatched junction nucleotides: 3. The length of the CDR3 is 14 residues. Looked up from germline, CDR1 is SGDLS and CDR2 is YYNGEE.

V gene TRBV6-5 combines with J gene TRBJ1-6; tentatively, D is TRBD1 (5 bases). The CDR3 length is 12 residues. V lost 5 bases and J 7 bases, leaving 6 bases between the germline ends. Germline loops: CDR1 MNHEY, CDR2 SVGAGI. CDR3 loop: CASSRQNSPLHF. CDR3 DNA sequence: TGTGCCAGCAGTCGACAGAATTCACCCCTCCACTTT.

The CDR3 coding sequence is TGTGCCAGCAGCGCCGGCGGTAACACCGGGGAGCTGTTTTTT. This codes for CASSAGGNTGELFF. V gene TRBV7-6 combines with J gene TRBJ2-2, with D unresolved. Deletions cut 5 bases from V and 2 bases from J, with 9 bases between. The V gene's germline CDR1 is SGHVS and CDR2 FNYEAQ. This CDR3 has 14 residues.

This rearrangement joins TRBV30 to TRBJ2-2; possible D gene TRBD2, 7 bases. Germline V CDR1 and CDR2: GTSNPN, SVGIG (reference sequence). V lost 6 bases to trimming and J lost 6 bases, with 26 bases between them. The CDR3 loop spans 17 amino acids. The CDR3 DNA reads TGTGCCTGCCAAAGGGGGGGGATTGGGTTTGTCCCCGGGGAGCTGTTTTTT. Translated, it gives CACQRGGIGFVPGELFF.

This clone was observed once. V is TRBV30 and J is TRBJ2-5; TRBD1 matches 12 bases. CDR3 length equals 14 residues. V trimming: 3 bases; J trimming: 4 bases; junction bases outside the gene matches: 3. CDR1 and CDR2 (germline): GTSNPN, SVGIG (reference sequence). The CDR3 sequence: CAWSGDRGRETQYF. The CDR3 DNA follows: TGTGCCTGGAGCGGGGACAGGGGGCGAGAGACCCAGTACTTC.

The rearrangement uses TRBV5-4 and TRBJ2-1; 13 bases line up with TRBD2. CDR3 length: 16 residues. Germline-derived CDR1 and CDR2 are SGHNT and YYREEE (reference sequence). V was pared by 0 bases and J by 8 bases, with 5 bases of the junction left unmatched. Here the CDR3 reads CASSLVPGLAGHEQFF. DNA of the CDR3: TGTGCCAGCAGCTTGGTCCCGGGACTAGCGGGACATGAGCAGTTCTTC.

As regards this clone: The same CDR3 can be traced to other DNA sequences in this sample. The chain employs TRBV4-3 and TRBJ2-7, with 13 nucleotides matching TRBD2. Trimming at V came to 4 bases and at J to 3 bases, leaving 3 bases not matched to a gene. CDR1 is LGHNA and CDR2 is YSLEER in the germline V gene. The CDR3 covers 15 residues. The CDR3 sequence: CASSPGLAGVYEQYF. In DNA form, the CDR3 reads TGCGCCAGCAGCCCCGGACTAGCGGGAGTCTACGAGCAGTACTTC.

This clone was seen only a few times. This chain joins TRBV27 and TRBJ1-6; D is undetermined. CDR3 length: 15 amino acids. The V gene's germline CDR1 is MNHEY and CDR2 SMNVEV (reference sequence). Trimming shortened V by 5 bases and J by 8 bases, and 16 bases separated the two germline ends. The CDR3 region has the DNA TGTGCCAGCAGTCCCCAGAGAGGAGATTATTCACCCCTCCACTTT. It yields the protein CASSPQRGDYSPLHF.

The chain has TRBV5-4 and TRBJ1-6, with D possibly TRBD1 on 5 matching bases. This CDR3 has 14 residues. V was cut by 0 bases and J by 7 bases, with 8 bases left in between. Germline CDR1 reads SGHNT; CDR2 reads YYREEE (reference sequence). Here the CDR3 DNA reads TGTGCCAGCAGCTTGGGACAGAGAAATTCACCCCTCCACTTT. Its protein product is CASSLGQRNSPLHF. The entire variable domain, with the rest obtained from reference TRBV5-4 and TRBJ1-6, is as follows: ETGVTQSPTHLIKTRGQQVTLRCSSQSGHNTVSWYQQALGQGPQFIFQYYREEENGRGNFPPRFSGLQFPNYSSELNVNALELDDSALYLCASSLGQRNSPLHFGNGTRLTVT.

This chain links TRBV2 with TRBJ2-5; 7 bases are a match to TRBD1. Germline V gene sequence: CDR1 SNHLY, CDR2 FYNNEI. Losses at the gene ends were 8 bases for V and 2 bases for J; bases not matched to a gene: 5. CDR3 length equals 13 residues. The DNA of the CDR3 is TGTGCCAGCCTCGGACAGGTACAAGAGACCCAGTACTTC. Translation: CASLGQVQETQYF.

This clone was picked up one time. The rearrangement uses TRBV28 and TRBJ1-1; 10 bases agree with TRBD1. Trimming cost V 5 bases and J 6 bases; bases outside gene matches: 9. CDR1 MDHEN and CDR2 SYDVKM come from the germline V gene. This CDR3 has 15 residues. This CDR3 is CASSTPAGQGAEAFF. Written as DNA, the CDR3 is TGTGCCAGCAGTACCCCCGCCGGACAGGGGGCTGAAGCTTTCTTT.

The CDR3 loop reads CASSSASGSSYNEQFF. The DNA for the CDR3 is TGTGCCAGCAGCTCGGCTAGCGGGAGCTCCTACAATGAGCAGTTCTTC. The rearrangement uses TRBV5-4 and TRBJ2-1; 10 bases align to TRBD2. Germline V gives CDR1 SGHNT, CDR2 YYREEE (reference sequence). The ends lost 3 bases at V and 0 bases at J; junction bases unmatched: 3. CDR3 size: 16 residues.

This chain joins TRBV2 and TRBJ2-7; 7 positions agree with TRBD1. The CDR3 has 12 residues. CDR1 and CDR2 from the germline V gene are SNHLY and FYNNEI. The junction had 4 bases not matched to a gene; V was cut back by 8 bases and J by 3 bases. Here the CDR3 DNA reads TGTGCCAGCCGCGACAGGGTCTACGAGCAGTACTTC. As protein: CASRDRVYEQYF.

This clone came up once. This rearrangement joins TRBV7-8 to TRBJ2-3; 9 nucleotides agree with TRBD1. The CDR3 loop spans 15 amino acids. Germline CDR1 reads SGHVS; CDR2 reads FQNEAQ. Germline trimming cut 5 bases from V and 7 bases from J; bases unmatched to any gene: 10. DNA of the CDR3: TGTGCCAGCAGCCCACCGGGACAGGGAGTAAATACGCAGTATTTT. Translating it yields CASSPPGQGVNTQYF.

V usage is TRBV29-1 and J usage is TRBJ2-6; the D gene is possibly TRBD2 (5 bases). Per germline, CDR1 SQVTM and CDR2 ANQGSEA. CDR3 length: 13 amino acids. Trimming left V 7 bases short and J 4 bases short, with 11 bases between. The CDR3 spells CSAEGPGANVLTF. The CDR3 coding sequence is TGCAGCGCCGAGGGCCCCGGGGCCAACGTCCTGACTTTC.

The V and J genes are TRBV30 and TRBJ2-6, with 12 bases aligning to TRBD1. The germline V gene encodes CDR1 GTSNPN and CDR2 SVGIG (reference sequence). V was clipped by 5 bases and J by 3 bases; unmatched bases: 8. The CDR3 runs 17 residues. This CDR3 is CAWALGQGAYGANVLTF. The CDR3 DNA sequence: TGTGCCTGGGCACTGGGACAGGGGGCGTATGGGGCCAACGTCCTGACTTTC.

J is TRBJ1-3 and V is TRBV7-9; D unclear. With 0 bases removed from V and 0 bases from J, the gap between germline ends came to 3 bases. The CDR3 runs 14 residues. Germline assignment: CDR1 SEHNR and CDR2 FQNEAQ (reference sequence). The CDR3 loop is CASSLAASGNTIYF. DNA of the CDR3: TGTGCCAGCAGCTTAGCAGCCTCTGGAAACACCATATATTTT.